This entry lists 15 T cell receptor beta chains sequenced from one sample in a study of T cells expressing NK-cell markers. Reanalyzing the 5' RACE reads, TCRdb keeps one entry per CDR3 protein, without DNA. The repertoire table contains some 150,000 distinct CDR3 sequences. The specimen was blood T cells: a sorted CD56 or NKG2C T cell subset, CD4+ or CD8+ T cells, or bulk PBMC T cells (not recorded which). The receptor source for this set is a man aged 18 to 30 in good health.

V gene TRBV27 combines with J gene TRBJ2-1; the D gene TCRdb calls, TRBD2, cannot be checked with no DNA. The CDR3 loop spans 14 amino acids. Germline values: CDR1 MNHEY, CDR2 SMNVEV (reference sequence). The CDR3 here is CASSYSGEIYEQFF.

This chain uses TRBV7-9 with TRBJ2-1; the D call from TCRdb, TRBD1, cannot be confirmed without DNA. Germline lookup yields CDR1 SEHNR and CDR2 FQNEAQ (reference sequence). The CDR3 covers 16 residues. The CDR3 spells CASTLFGTSPHNEQFF.

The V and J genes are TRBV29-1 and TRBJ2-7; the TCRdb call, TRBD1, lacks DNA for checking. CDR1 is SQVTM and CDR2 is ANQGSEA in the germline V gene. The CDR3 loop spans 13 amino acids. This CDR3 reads CSVLGQENYEQYF.

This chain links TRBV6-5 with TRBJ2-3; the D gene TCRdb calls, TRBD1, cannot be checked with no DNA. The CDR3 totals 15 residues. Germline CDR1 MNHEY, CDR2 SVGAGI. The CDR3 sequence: CASSPRGSSTDTQYF.

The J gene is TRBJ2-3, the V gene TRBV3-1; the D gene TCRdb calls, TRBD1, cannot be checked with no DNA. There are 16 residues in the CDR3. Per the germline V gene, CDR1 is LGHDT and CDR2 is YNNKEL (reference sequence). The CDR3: CASSQGPGRNFYTQYF.

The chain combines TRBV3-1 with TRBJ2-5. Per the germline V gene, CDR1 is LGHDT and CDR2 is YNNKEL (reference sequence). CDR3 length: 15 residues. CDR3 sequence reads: CASSQGTLKRETQYF.

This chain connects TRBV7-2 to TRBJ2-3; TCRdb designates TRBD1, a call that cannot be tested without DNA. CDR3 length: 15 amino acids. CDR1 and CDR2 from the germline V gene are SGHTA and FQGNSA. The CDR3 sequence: CASSWESGRTDTQYF.

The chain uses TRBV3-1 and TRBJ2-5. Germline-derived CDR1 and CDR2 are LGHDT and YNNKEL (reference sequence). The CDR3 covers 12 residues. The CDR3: CASSNHQETQYF.

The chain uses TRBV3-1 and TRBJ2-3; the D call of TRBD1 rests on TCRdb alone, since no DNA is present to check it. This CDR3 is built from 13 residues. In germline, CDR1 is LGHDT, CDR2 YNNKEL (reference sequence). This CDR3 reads CASSHPGQDTQYF.

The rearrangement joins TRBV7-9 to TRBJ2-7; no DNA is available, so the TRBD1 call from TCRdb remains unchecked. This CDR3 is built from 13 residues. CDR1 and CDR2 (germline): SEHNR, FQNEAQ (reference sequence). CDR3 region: CASSPAGHYEQYF.

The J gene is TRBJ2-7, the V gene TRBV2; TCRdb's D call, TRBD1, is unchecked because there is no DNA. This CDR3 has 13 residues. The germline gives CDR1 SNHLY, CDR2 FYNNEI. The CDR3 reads CASSGDSRDEQYF.

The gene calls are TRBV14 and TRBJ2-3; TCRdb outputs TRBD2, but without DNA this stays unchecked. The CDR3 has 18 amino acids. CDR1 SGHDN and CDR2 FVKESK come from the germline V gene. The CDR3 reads CASSQRIASGSGTDTQYF. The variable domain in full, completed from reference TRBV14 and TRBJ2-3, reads EAGVTQFPSHSVIEKGQTVTLRCDPISGHDNLYWYRRVMGKEIKFLLHFVKESKQDESGMPNNRFLAERTGGTYSTLKVQPAELEDSGVYFCASSQRIASGSGTDTQYFGPGTRLTVL.

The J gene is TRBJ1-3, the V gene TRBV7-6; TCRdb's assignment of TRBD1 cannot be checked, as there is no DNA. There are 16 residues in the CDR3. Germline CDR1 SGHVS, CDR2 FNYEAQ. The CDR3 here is CASSGEQDRSGNTIYF.

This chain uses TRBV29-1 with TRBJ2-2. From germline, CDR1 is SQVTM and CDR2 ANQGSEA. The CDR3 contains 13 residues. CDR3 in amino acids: CSALPGWAGELFF.

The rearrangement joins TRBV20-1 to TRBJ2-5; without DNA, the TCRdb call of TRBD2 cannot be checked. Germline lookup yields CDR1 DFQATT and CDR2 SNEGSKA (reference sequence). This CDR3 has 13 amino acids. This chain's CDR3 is CSAREAAEETQYF.